This T cell receptor (beta chain) was recovered during a study of preoperative IRX-2 immunotherapy in early breast cancer. This sample's treatment: preoperative locoregional IRX-2 cytokine immunotherapy. Germline lookup yields CDR1 MNHNY and CDR2 SVGAGI (reference sequence). V dropped 0 bases and J dropped 3 bases, with 6 bases sitting between them. The CDR3 length is 13 residues. Data came from immunoSEQ multiplex PCR; TCRdb stores just in-frame clones and leaves some out. The sample shows around 29,000 clones, nearly 90% of them seen only once. The V call is TRBV6-6, the J call TRBJ2-7; no definite D call. The specimen was taken from a patient treated with IRX-2 immunotherapy. The TCR comes from a human donor with breast cancer. CDR3 sequence reads: CASSYSVSYEQYF. CDR3 sequence (DNA): TGTGCCAGCAGTTACTCGGTCAGCTACGAGCAGTACTTC.